This TCR beta chain emerged from a study of shared clonotypes between healthy human individuals (TCRdb year 2020). About the investigation overall: A few men and a couple of women, aged 18 to 49 years, made up the cohort. To estimate repertoire size and how much clonotypes are shared between individuals, the study performed deep sequencing of blood TCR repertoires from a few healthy adults. Between about 0.94 and 10 billion PBMCs per donor were obtained by leukapheresis. For each donor, CD4 naive and CD4 memory were each given three plates, CD8 naive was given two plates, and CD8 memory was given one plate. Libraries were prepared and TCR repertoires were sequenced by different laboratories using diverse techniques, in order to increase sequencing depth and limit assay-specific biases. Here is what the overall study found, with its caveats: The small number of donors limited the genetic and exposure-history diversity represented. Estimated clonotype richness was generally larger for naive than for memory subsets. Pairwise subsampling led to the expectation that sequencing depth would affect the degree of clonotype sharing among donors. Incomplete sequencing was indicated by rarefaction of sorted-subset datasets, despite the large sequencing depth. Roughly 5.2% of naive CD4, 3% to 3.5% of naive CD8, about 2.4% of memory CD4, and 0.4% of memory CD8 clonotypes were shared across a few donors. Only blood was sampled, and tissue TCR repertoires likely differ from those in blood. Compared with non-shared clonotypes, the clonotypes found in all four sorted-subset donors had higher generation probabilities.

In regard to this clone: It has no known antigen specificity. Nothing much larger sits one base from this clone, and base qualities are not available. Other nucleotide sequences from this sample produce the same CDR3.

TCR CDR3 regions were amplified from genomic DNA by multiplex PCR using the deep immunoSEQ assay. Extracted genomic DNA from each cell subset was spread evenly across all wells of several immunoSEQ 96-well plates, with each plate serving as a replicate. For sorted subsets, around 0.2 ug of genomic DNA, equivalent to 25,000 to 35,000 T cell genomes, went into each replicate PCR. Purified libraries were quantified with a Qubit 3.0 fluorometer, sized on a Bioanalyzer 2100, and re-quantified with the KAPA Library Quantification kit. Each immunoSEQ 96-well plate was sequenced on its own single-read 150-cycle Illumina NextSeq 550 flow cell. In the paper's pipeline: Because the immunoSEQ output held only junctional sequences and lacked quality scores, the filtering could not match the filtering applied to full-length reads. Sequences were annotated with PyIR, a Python wrapper for IgBLAST v1.9, and V/J genes and CDR3 were assigned using IMGT germline references. Any read was removed if the V/J assignment was weak (E-value above 1e-6), the CDR3 was missing, or the read contained stop codons, out-of-frame junctions, or ambiguous translated residues. V3J clonotypes were defined as sequences sharing an identical inferred V gene, J gene, and CDR3 amino acid sequence. The percentage overlap between two repertoires was calculated by dividing the number of shared unique clonotypes by the size of the smaller repertoire. RTK rarefaction, the Chao1 estimator, and Recon v2.1 estimates of unobserved clonotypes were used to assess repertoire richness. For all TCRbeta clonotypes obtained by the gDNA method from several donors, generation probabilities were computed with OLGA. The immuneACCESS repertoire file appears here via TCRdb, limited to in-frame rearrangements. These files lack a portion of the clones; in checked studies, under half of the deficit traces to unresolved V genes, and the cause of the others is not known. For V, J and clone size, that table is used; D and trimming come from the DNA. A total of about 2 million clones appear in this sample, over 85% of them only once. Of the sample, 1% to 1.3% is held by the ten largest clones.

For the CD8 naive samples, CD45RO-negative cells were positively selected for CCR7, yielding a CD45RA+CCR7+ population from which TemRA cells were excluded. The donors were healthy, HIV-negative adults who had no recently reported acute infections or vaccinations. All donors were Caucasian adults living in Nashville, Tennessee, USA. Blood was collected by leukapheresis, and PBMCs were isolated by Ficoll-Histopaque density gradient centrifugation and then cryopreserved in liquid nitrogen vapor phase. Analytical flow cytometry was used to check the purity and quantity of every magnetically sorted T cell population. Genomic DNA was isolated from each sorted fraction and quantified by UV absorbance on a Nanodrop 2000c. V is pared back by 4 bases and J by 1 base, with 7 bases lying between the germline termini. The CDR1 and CDR2 encoded by the germline V gene (reference sequence) are MNHEY and SMNVEV. The CDR3 sequence holds 14 residues, the cysteine and phenylalanine included. Of the read, only the CDR3 DNA is kept; its 42 bases are in frame from base 1.

The TCR sequence derives from a man between 18 and 29 years old in good health. Specimen: naive CD8+ T cells sorted from blood. This specimen's cell subset or site label, interpreted: CD45RA+CCR7+. The chain is made from TRBV27 and TRBJ2-2; the D element might be TRBD1 or TRBD2, as each aligns at 5 bases. The encoded CDR3 is CASSWGLNTGELFF. In nucleotide form, the sequence is TGTGCCAGCAGTTGGGGGTTGAACACCGGGGAGCTGTTTTTT.